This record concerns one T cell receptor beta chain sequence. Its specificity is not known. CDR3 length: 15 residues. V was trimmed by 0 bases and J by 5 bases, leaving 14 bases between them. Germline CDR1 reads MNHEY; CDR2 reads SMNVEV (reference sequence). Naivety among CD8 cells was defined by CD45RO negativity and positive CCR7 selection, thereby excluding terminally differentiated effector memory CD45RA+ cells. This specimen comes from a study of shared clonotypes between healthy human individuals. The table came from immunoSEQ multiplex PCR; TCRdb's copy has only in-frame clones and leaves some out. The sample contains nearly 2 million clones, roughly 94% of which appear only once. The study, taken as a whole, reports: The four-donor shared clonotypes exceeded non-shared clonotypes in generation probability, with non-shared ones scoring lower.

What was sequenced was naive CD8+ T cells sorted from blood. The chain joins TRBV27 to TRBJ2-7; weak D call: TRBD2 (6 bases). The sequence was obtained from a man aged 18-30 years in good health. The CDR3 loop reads CASSLSPGVGNEQYF. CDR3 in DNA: TGTGCCAGCAGTTTATCCCCGGGAGTCGGGAACGAGCAGTACTTC.